Described below is a single T cell receptor (beta chain) sequence and its context. Assay used: immunoSEQ multiplex PCR; TCRdb lists only in-frame clones, some missing. The data contain fewer than 85,000 clones, 90% to 95% of them seen just once; the ten biggest clones take up over 0.95%. The sample is drawn from a study of T cell changes during pregnancy in multiple sclerosis. Germline V gene data show CDR1 as SGHDT and CDR2 as YYEEEE. The CDR3 consists of 15 residues. The junction had 4 bases not matched to a gene; V was cut back by 2 bases and J by 3 bases. The chain links TRBV5-6 to TRBJ2-7, with TRBD2 matching over 11 bases. The sequence derives from a female donor with multiple sclerosis, enrolled in a pregnancy study. The input for sequencing was peripheral blood, taken in the second trimester of pregnancy. The CDR3 nucleotides read TGTGCCAGCAGCTTCCGGACTAGCGGGTTCTACGAGCAGTACTTC. Its protein product is CASSFRTSGFYEQYF.